This T cell receptor (beta chain) stems from a study of blood T cell repertoires in COVID-19. Study context: In each case, the material was cDNA or gDNA derived from T cells, B-cell-depleted T cells, or PBMCs.

Original handling: Using reference gene primer amplification, nucleated cell counts were estimated. TCRdb keeps only in-frame clones here, not all; method: immunoSEQ multiplex PCR. V, J and clone size are taken as reported in that table, and D and trimming were inferred from the DNA itself. The data contain about 220,000 clones, approximately 88% of them seen just once; the ten biggest clones take up 2% to 2.5%. Clinical histories supplied by participants themselves formed the basis of cohort assignment. This CDR3 has 11 residues. Per germline, CDR1 LGHNA and CDR2 YNFKEQ. V lost 4 bases to trimming and J lost 5 bases, with 5 bases between them.

The V call is TRBV4-2, the J call TRBJ1-1; D remains unclear. The sequence derives from a woman aged 40 to 49 with acute COVID-19. Sequencing was done on a sample of PBMCs or T cells enriched from blood (not recorded which). The CDR3 is CASSRVTEAFF. The CDR3 DNA reads as TGTGCCAGCAGCCGAGTGACTGAAGCTTTCTTT.